Below, 11 T cell receptor beta chains from the same sample are listed, as sequenced in a study of T cell responses to AZD1222 COVID-19 vaccine (dated by TCRdb to the early 2020s). What the time point label conveys for this sample: baseline before first vaccination. The receptor library was made with the immunoSEQ multiplex PCR assay. TCRdb retrieved this table from immuneACCESS and kept in-frame rearrangements only. Not all clones are present; in checked studies, unresolved V genes account for under half, and no reason is known for the remainder. The sample yields about 170,000 clones; 75% to 95% were counted once. The top ten clonotypes cover less than 3% of the sample. The sample in question was peripheral blood, obtained on day 0 of AZD1222 vaccination. These receptors all come from an adult in good health.

The chain recombines TRBV19 with TRBJ2-4, with 8 bases matching TRBD1. This CDR3 is built from 16 residues. Trimming at V came to 5 bases and at J to 7 bases, leaving 13 bases not matched to a gene. The germline V gene has CDR1 LNHDA and CDR2 SQIVND (reference sequence). CDR3 sequence reads: CASSVTGAGTGNIQYF. The CDR3 DNA follows: TGTGCCAGTAGTGTGACAGGGGCTGGAACTGGGAACATTCAGTACTTC.

This clone came up once. This chain joins TRBV12-3 or TRBV12-4 and TRBJ1-3, with 8 bases fitting TRBD1. V lost 3 bases to trimming and J lost 14 bases; unmatched junction nucleotides: 6. This CDR3 is built from 12 residues. DNA for the CDR3: TGTGCCAGCAGTTTTGGACAGGGTTTCCTATATTTT. Amino acids: CASSFGQGFLYF.

This clone showed up just once. The chain employs TRBV14 and TRBJ2-5; D gene ambiguous. The germline V gene encodes CDR1 SGHDN and CDR2 FVKESK. The CDR3 has 12 amino acids. Trimming cost V 5 bases and J 0 bases, with 4 bases left between them. The CDR3 DNA follows: TGTGCCAGCAGCAAGTACCAAGAGACCCAGTACTTC. Amino acid sequence: CASSKYQETQYF.

The chain couples TRBV3-1 (or the pseudogene TRBV3-2) to TRBJ2-7, with 13 bases matching TRBD2. Germline CDR1 reads LGHDT; CDR2 reads YNNKEL (reference sequence). Unmatched junction bases numbered 1, after V lost 4 bases and J lost 1 base. This CDR3 is 15 amino acids long. CDR3: CASSPGLAGSYEQYF. As DNA, the CDR3 is TGTGCCAGCAGCCCGGGACTAGCGGGGTCCTACGAGCAGTACTTC.

The count of this clone is one. The chain links TRBV14 to TRBJ2-3, with D possibly being TRBD2 (5 bases). Trimming removed 8 bases at V and 0 bases at J, with 18 bases between. CDR3 length: 16 residues. From germline, CDR1 is SGHDN and CDR2 FVKESK. The CDR3 loop is CASGLGVDTSTDTQYF. For the CDR3, the DNA is TGTGCCAGCGGACTGGGAGTAGACACTAGCACAGATACGCAGTATTTT.

V gene TRBV15 combines with J gene TRBJ1-1; TRBD1 might be the D (6 bases). This CDR3 is 13 amino acids long. Germline values: CDR1 LNHNV, CDR2 YYDKDF (reference sequence). Trimming cost V 8 bases and J 3 bases, with 13 bases left between them. The CDR3 sequence is CATLKGGYTEAFF. In nucleotides, the CDR3 is TGTGCCACCCTTAAAGGGGGGTACACTGAAGCTTTCTTT.

The CDR3 here is CASSLGRTPPDQLFF. The CDR3 DNA sequence: TGTGCCAGCAGCTTAGGGCGGACCCCACCTGACCAACTGTTTTTT. This chain connects TRBV7-9 to TRBJ1-4; no clear D. CDR1 is SEHNR and CDR2 is FQNEAQ in the germline V gene (reference sequence). The V end lost 1 base, the J end lost 12 bases, and 18 bases lay between the germline ends. This CDR3 is 15 amino acids long.

V is TRBV30 and J is TRBJ1-5, with no clear D. V lost 3 bases and J 2 bases, leaving 11 bases between the germline ends. Per the germline V gene, CDR1 is GTSNPN and CDR2 is SVGIG (reference sequence). The CDR3 contains 14 residues. The CDR3 region is CAWRSTNGNQPQHF. CDR3 coding DNA: TGTGCCTGGAGGTCAACGAATGGCAATCAGCCCCAGCATTTT.

This sequence joins TRBV19 and TRBJ2-2, with 7 bases that match TRBD2. Germline CDR1 reads LNHDA; CDR2 reads SQIVND (reference sequence). The CDR3 extends over 17 amino acids. Germline trimming cut 4 bases from V and 1 base from J; bases unmatched to any gene: 9. The CDR3 region is CASSRWASGQNTGELFF. DNA of the CDR3: TGTGCCAGTAGTAGGTGGGCTAGCGGACAGAACACCGGGGAGCTGTTTTTT. The entire variable domain, with the rest obtained from reference TRBV19 and TRBJ2-2, is as follows: DGGITQSPKYLFRKEGQNVTLSCEQNLNHDAMYWYRQDPGQGLRLIYYSQIVNDFQKGDIAEGYSVSREKKESFPLTVTSAQKNPTAFYLCASSRWASGQNTGELFFGEGSRLTVL.

The chain employs TRBV12-3 or TRBV12-4 and TRBJ1-4; no firm D call. The CDR3 contains 13 residues. With 0 bases removed from V and 4 bases from J, the gap between germline ends came to 3 bases. CDR3 in DNA: TGTGCCAGCAGTTTAGCGGGTAATGAAAAACTGTTTTTT. Its translation: CASSLAGNEKLFF.

The chain has TRBV15 and TRBJ1-5, with TRBD1 as a possible D gene (6 bases). V lost 3 bases and J lost 2, with 8 bases in between. CDR3 length equals 14 residues. CDR1 and CDR2 (germline): LNHNV, YYDKDF (reference sequence). In DNA, the CDR3 is TGTGCCACCAGCAGCCGGGGGCGCAATCAGCCCCAGCATTTT. It yields the protein CATSSRGRNQPQHF.